This T cell receptor (beta chain) derives from a study of shared clonotypes between healthy human individuals. Overall study: Samples came from two female and a few male donors aged 18 to 49.

TCRdb's copy holds only in-frame clones and misses some; the assay was immunoSEQ multiplex PCR. Seen here are approximately 1.5 million clones, roughly 98% observed once, and the top ten hold roughly 0.42%. The germline V gene encodes CDR1 SGHRS and CDR2 YFSETQ. V lost 0 bases, J lost 1 base, and 7 bases lay in between. CDR3 length: 14 amino acids. Overall study results and limits: The sampled material consisted only of blood, and tissue repertoires are likely to differ. Limited genetic and exposure-history diversity came from having few donors.

Regarding this clone: Its matching antigen is unknown.

The origin of this receptor is a young man in good health. Sequencing was performed on naive CD4+ T cells sorted from blood. Subset reported: CD45RA+ positively selected. The rearrangement uses TRBV5-1 and TRBJ2-5, with D uncertain. In DNA form, the CDR3 reads TGCGCCAGCAGCTTGGGATTTTCCCAAGAGACCCAGTACTTC. Encoded protein: CASSLGFSQETQYF.